This TCR beta chain was captured in a study of beta chain features in type 1 diabetes. Findings and caveats of the study: In all four CD4+ subsets, TCRB CDR3 length was significantly, moderately reduced in type 1 diabetes.

This CDR3 spans 15 amino acids. Deletions cut 2 bases from V and 0 bases from J, with 11 bases between. CDR1 SGHNT and CDR2 YYREEE come from the germline V gene (reference sequence). Of the isolated RNA, all was reverse transcribed, and so the sequenced material was expressed TCRB transcripts. The method was immunoSEQ multiplex PCR; TCRdb's version includes in-frame clones alone and lacks a portion of them. This table has 330,000 or so clones, around 19% appearing once. As to this clone: Its matching antigen is unknown.

The TCR was taken from a woman aged 18-29 years in good health. Sequenced: naive CD4+ T cells from blood. This chain connects TRBV5-4 to TRBJ2-5, with D unclear. The CDR3 sequence is CASSFLGTDQETQYF. The DNA of the CDR3 is TGTGCCAGCAGCTTCCTGGGCACGGACCAAGAGACCCAGTACTTC.